Sequencing of this TCR beta chain was carried out in a study of cytomegalovirus exposure and HLA in healthy donors. The CDR3 covers 14 residues. Looked up from germline, CDR1 is GTSNPN and CDR2 is SVGIG (reference sequence). V lost 0 bases, J lost 0 bases, and 8 bases lay in between. Vbeta (60) and Jbeta (13) primers were used in the PCR. Here immunoSEQ multiplex PCR was the method, and the copy in TCRdb shows in-frame clones only, minus some. The sample yields tens of thousands of clones, roughly three quarters seen once. The receptor's source is a man aged 25 to 45 in good health and CMV-seronegative. The genes are TRBV30 and TRBJ1-1; weak D call: TRBD1 (5 bases). The sequenced sample consisted of PBMCs. As DNA, the CDR3 is TGTGCCTGGAGTGTAGGGACTGTGAACACTGAAGCTTTCTTT. Protein: CAWSVGTVNTEAFF.